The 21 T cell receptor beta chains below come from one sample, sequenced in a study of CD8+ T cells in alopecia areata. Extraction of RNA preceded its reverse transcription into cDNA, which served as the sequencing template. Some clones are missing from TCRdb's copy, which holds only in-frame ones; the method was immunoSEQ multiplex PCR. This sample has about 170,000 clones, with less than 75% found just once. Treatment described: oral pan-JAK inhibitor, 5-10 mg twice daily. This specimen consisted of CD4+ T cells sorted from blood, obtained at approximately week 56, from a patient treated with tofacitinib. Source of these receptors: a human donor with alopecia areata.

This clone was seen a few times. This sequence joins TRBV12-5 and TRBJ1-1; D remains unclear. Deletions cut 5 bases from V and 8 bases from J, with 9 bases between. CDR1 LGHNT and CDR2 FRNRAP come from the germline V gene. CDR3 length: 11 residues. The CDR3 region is CASGLTAEAFF. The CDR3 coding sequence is TGTGCTAGTGGTCTTACAGCAGAAGCTTTCTTT.

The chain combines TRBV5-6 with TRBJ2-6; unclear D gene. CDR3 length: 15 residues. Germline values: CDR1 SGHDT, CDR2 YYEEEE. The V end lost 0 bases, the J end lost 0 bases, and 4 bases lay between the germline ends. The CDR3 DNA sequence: TGTGCCAGCAGCTTGGGAACCTCTGGGGCCAACGTCCTGACTTTC. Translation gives CASSLGTSGANVLTF.

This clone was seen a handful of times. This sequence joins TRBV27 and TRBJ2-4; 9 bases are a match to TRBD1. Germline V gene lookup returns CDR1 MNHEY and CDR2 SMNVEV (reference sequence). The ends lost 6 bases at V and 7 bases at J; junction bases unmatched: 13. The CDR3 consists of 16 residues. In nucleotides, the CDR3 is TGTGCCAGCAGCGGTTACGGGACAGGGAAACTGAACATTCAGTACTTC. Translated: CASSGYGTGKLNIQYF.

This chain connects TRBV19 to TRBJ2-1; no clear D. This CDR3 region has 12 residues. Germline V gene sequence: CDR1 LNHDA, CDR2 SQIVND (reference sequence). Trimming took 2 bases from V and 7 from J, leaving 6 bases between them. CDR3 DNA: TGTGCCAGTAGTATACGGGTTAATGAGCAGTTCTTC. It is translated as CASSIRVNEQFF.

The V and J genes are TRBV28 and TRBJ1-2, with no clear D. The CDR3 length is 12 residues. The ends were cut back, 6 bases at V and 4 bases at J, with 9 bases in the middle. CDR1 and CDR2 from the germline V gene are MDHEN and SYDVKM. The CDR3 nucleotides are TGTGCCAGCAGCGTACGTGGCTATGGCTACACCTTC. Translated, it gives CASSVRGYGYTF.

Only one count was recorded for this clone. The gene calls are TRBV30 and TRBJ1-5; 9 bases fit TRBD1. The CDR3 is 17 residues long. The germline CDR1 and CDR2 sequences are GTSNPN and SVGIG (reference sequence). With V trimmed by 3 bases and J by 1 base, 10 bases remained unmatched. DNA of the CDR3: TGTGCCTGGAGCGCCGACAGGGGGGGTTGGAGCAATCAGCCCCAGCATTTT. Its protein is CAWSADRGGWSNQPQHF.

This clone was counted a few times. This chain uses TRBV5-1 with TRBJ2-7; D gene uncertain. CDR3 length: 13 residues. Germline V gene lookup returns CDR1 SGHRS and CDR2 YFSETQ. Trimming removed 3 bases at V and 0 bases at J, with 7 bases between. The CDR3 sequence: CASSSENSYEQYF. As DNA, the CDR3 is TGCGCCAGCAGCTCCGAAAACTCCTACGAGCAGTACTTC. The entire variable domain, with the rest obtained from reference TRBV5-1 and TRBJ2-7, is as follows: KAGVTQTPRYLIKTRGQQVTLSCSPISGHRSVSWYQQTPGQGLQFLFEYFSETQRNKGNFPGRFSGRQFSNSRSEMNVSTLELGDSALYLCASSSENSYEQYFGPGTRLTVT.

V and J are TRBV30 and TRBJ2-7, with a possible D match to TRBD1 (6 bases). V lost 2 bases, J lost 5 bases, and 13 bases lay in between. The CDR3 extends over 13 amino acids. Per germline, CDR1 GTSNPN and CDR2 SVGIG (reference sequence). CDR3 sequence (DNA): TGTGCCTGGAGTTCCCCGGGACACGACGAGCAGTACTTC. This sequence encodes CAWSSPGHDEQYF.

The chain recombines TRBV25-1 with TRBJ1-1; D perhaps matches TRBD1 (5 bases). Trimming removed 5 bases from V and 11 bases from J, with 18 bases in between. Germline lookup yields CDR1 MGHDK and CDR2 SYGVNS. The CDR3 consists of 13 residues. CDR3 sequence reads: CASSQTPGKWAFF. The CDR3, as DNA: TGTGCCAGCAGTCAAACCCCAGGGAAGTGGGCTTTCTTT.

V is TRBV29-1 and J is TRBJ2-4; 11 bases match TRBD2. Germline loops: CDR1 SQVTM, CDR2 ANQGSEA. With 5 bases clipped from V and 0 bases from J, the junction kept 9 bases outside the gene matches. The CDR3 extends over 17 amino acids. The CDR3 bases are TGCAGCGTTTTAGCGGGGGGGGTGAGTGTAGCCAAAAACATTCAGTACTTC. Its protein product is CSVLAGGVSVAKNIQYF.

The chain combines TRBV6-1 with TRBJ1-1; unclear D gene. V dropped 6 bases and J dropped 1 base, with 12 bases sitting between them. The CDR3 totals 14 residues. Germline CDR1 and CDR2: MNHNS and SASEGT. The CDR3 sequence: CASSHAWGNTEAFF. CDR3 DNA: TGTGCCAGCAGCCACGCATGGGGGAACACTGAAGCTTTCTTT.

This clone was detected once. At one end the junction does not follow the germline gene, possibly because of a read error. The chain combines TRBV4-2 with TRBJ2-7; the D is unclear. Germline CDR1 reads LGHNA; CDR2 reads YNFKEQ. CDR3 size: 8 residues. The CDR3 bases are TGTGCCAGCAGCCTTGTGGGTTTC. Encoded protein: CASSLVGF.

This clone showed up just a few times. The DNA of the CDR3 is TGTGCCAGCAGTCGCGGGACAGGGGGACCCTACGAGCAGTACTTC. It yields the protein CASSRGTGGPYEQYF. The gene calls are TRBV2 and TRBJ2-7, with 11 bases identical to TRBD1. The CDR3 contains 15 residues. Trimming removed 5 bases from V and 2 bases from J; junction bases left unmatched: 5. In germline, CDR1 is SNHLY, CDR2 FYNNEI.

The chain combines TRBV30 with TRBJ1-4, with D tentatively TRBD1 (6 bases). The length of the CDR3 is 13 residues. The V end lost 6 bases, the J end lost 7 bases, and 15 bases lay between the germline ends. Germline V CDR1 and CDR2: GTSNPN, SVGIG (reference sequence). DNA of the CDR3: TGTGCCTGCCAAGTAGGGACAACTGAAAAACTGTTTTTT. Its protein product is CACQVGTTEKLFF.

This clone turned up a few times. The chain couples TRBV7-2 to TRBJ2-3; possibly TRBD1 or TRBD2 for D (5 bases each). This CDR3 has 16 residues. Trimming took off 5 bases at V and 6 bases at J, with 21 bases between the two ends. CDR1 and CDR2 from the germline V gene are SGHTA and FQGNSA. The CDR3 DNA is TGTGCCAGCAGCCGACACACCGGGACGGCTCTGGATACGCAGTATTTT. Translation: CASSRHTGTALDTQYF.

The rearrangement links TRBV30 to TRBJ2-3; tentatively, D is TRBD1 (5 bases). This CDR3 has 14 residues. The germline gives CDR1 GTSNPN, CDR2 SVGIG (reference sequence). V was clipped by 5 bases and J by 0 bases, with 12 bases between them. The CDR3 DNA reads TGTGCCTGGGTAAGACAGACTAGCACAGATACGCAGTATTTT. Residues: CAWVRQTSTDTQYF.

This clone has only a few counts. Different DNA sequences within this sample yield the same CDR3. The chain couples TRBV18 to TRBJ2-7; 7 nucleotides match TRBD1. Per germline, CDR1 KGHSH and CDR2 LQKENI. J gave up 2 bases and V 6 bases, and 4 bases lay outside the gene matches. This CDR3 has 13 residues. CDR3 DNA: TGTGCCAGCTCGCCGGGACAGCCCTACGAGCAGTACTTC. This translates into CASSPGQPYEQYF. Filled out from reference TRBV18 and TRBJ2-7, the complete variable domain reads NAGVMQNPRHLVRRRGQEARLRCSPMKGHSHVYWYRQLPEEGLKFMVYLQKENIIDESGMPKERFSAEFPKEGPSILRIQQVVRGDSAAYFCASSPGQPYEQYFGPGTRLTVT.

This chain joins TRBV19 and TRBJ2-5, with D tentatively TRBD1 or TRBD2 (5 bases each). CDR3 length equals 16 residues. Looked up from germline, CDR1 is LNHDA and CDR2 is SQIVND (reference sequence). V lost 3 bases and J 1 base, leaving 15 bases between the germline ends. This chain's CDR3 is CASSIAPGPLQETQYF. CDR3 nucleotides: TGTGCCAGTAGTATCGCCCCGGGACCGCTCCAAGAGACCCAGTACTTC.

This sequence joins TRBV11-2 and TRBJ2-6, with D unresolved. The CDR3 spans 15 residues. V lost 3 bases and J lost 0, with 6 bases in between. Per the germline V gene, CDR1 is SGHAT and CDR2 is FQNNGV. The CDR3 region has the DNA TGTGCCAGCAGCTTTTACAACTCTGGGGCCAACGTCCTGACTTTC. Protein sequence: CASSFYNSGANVLTF.

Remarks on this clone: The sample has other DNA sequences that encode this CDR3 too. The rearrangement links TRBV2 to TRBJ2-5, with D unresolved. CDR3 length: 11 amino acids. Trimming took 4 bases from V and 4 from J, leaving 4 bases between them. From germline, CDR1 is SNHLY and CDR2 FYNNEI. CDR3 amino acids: CASSGLETQYF. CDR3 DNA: TGTGCCAGCAGTGGATTAGAGACCCAGTACTTC.

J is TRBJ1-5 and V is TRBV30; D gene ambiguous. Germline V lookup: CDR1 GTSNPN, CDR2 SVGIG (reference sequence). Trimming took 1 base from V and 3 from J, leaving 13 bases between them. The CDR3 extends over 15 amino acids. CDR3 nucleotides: TGTGCCTGGAGTGCGGGATCCGGTCTCAATCAGCCCCAGCATTTT. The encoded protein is CAWSAGSGLNQPQHF.